This T cell receptor beta chain appears in the sequencing data of a study of T cells in Graves' hyperthyroidism and ophthalmopathy. About this clonotype itself: The antigen is not known.

Amplified TCR beta CDR3 regions came from RNA transcripts. Initially, a first-round RT-PCR of the TCR CDR3 employed the HTBI primer set. MiXCR was run by TCRdb on the multiplex PCR reads, yielding one entry per CDR3 protein. The table lists approximately 700,000 distinct CDR3 sequences, 40% to 55% of them singletons. General study findings and limits: Researchers found most expanded thyroid clonotypes above 0.001 in blood as well.

The CDR3 extends over 13 amino acids. CDR1 is LNHNV, CDR2 YYDKDF, per germline (reference sequence). V was trimmed by 10 bases and J by 0 bases, leaving 13 bases between them. Uncontrolled infection, other autoimmune disease, pregnancy or lactation excluded patients. This receptor was obtained from an adult man with Graves' disease, either hyperthyroidism or ophthalmopathy (not recorded which). The specimen sequenced was peripheral blood or thyroid tissue (not recorded which). The chain uses TRBV15 and TRBJ2-7; possibly TRBD2 for D (5 bases). The CDR3 bases are TGTGCCAGCAACGCGGGTCCCTCCTACGAGCAGTACTTC. Translation gives CASNAGPSYEQYF.